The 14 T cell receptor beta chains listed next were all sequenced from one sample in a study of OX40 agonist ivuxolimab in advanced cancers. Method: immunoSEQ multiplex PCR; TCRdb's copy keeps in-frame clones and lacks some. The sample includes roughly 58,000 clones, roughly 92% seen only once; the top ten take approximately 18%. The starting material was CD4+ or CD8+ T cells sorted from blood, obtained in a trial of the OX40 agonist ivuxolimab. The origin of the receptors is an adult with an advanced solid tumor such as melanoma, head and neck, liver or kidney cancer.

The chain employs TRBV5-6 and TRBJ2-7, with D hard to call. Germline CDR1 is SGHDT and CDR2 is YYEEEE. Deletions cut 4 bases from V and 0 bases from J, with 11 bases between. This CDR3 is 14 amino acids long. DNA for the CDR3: TGTGCCAGCAGCCCTCTAGGAGACTCCTACGAGCAGTACTTC. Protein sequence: CASSPLGDSYEQYF.

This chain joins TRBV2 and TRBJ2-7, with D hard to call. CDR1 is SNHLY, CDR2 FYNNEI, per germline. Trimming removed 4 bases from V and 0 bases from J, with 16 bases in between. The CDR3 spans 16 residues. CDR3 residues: CASSVSLSGSSYEQYF. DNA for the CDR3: TGTGCCAGCAGTGTTTCGCTGTCGGGCAGCTCCTACGAGCAGTACTTC.

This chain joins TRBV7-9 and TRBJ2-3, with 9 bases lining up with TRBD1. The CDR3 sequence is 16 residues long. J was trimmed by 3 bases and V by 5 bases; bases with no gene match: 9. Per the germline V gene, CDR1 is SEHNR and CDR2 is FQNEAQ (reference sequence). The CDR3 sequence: CASSQIGDRDTDTQYF. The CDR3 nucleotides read TGTGCCAGCAGCCAGATCGGGGACAGGGATACAGATACGCAGTATTTT.

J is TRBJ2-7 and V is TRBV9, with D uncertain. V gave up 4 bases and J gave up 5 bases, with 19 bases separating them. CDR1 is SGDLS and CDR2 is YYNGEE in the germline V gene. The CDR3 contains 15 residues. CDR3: CASSPRLGLGNEQYF. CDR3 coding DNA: TGTGCCAGCAGCCCCCGTTTGGGATTGGGCAACGAGCAGTACTTC.

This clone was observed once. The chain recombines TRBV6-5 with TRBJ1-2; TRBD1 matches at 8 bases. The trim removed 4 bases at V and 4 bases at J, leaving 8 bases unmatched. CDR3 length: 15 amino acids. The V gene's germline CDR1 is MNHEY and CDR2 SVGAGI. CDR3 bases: TGTGCCAGCAGTTTACTCGAGGGACAGGTCTATGGCTACACCTTC. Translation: CASSLLEGQVYGYTF.

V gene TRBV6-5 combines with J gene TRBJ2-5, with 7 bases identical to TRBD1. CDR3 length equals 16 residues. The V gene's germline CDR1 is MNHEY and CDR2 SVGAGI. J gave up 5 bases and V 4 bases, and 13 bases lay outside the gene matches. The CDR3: CASSFGFEGAGETQYF. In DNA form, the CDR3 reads TGTGCCAGCAGTTTCGGATTCGAGGGGGCCGGTGAGACCCAGTACTTC.

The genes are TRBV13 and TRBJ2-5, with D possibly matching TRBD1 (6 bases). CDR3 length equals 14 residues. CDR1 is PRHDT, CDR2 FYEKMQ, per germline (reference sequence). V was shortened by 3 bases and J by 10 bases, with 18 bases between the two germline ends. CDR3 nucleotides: TGTGCCAGCAGCTTCGCGACAGGAAGGGGACACCAGTACTTC. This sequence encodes CASSFATGRGHQYF. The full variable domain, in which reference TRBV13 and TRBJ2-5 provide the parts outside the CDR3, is AAGVIQSPRHLIKEKRETATLKCYPIPRHDTVYWYQQGPGQDPQFLISFYEKMQSDKGSIPDRFSAQQFSDYHSELNMSSLELGDSALYFCASSFATGRGHQYFGPGTRLLVL.

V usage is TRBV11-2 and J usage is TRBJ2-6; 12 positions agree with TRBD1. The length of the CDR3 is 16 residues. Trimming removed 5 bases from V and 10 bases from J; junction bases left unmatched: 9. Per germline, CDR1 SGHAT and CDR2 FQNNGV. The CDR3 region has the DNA TGTGCCAGCAGCCTCCGGGACAGGGGGCTGGCGAACGTCCTGACTTTC. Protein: CASSLRDRGLANVLTF.

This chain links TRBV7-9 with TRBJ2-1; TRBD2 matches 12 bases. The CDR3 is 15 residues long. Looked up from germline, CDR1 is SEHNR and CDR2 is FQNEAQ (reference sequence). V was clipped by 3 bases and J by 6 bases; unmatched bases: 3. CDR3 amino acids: CASSFGLAGSNEQFF. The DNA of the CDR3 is TGTGCCAGCAGCTTCGGACTAGCGGGAAGCAATGAGCAGTTCTTC. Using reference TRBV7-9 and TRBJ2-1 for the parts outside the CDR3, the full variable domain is DTGVSQNPRHKITKRGQNVTFRCDPISEHNRLYWYRQTLGQGPEFLTYFQNEAQLEKSRLLSDRFSAERPKGSFSTLEIQRTEQGDSAMYLCASSFGLAGSNEQFFGPGTRLTVL.

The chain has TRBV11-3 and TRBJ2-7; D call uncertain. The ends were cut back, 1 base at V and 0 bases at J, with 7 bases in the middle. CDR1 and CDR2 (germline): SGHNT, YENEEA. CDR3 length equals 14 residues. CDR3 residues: CASSLAGSSYEQYF. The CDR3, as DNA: TGTGCCAGCAGCTTAGCCGGAAGCTCCTACGAGCAGTACTTC.

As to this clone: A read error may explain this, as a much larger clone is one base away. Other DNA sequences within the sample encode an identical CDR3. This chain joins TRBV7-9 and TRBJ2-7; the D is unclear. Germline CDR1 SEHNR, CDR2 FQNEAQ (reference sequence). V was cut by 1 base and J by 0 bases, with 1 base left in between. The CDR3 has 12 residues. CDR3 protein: CASSLGSYEQYF. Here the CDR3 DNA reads TGTGCCAGCAGCTTAGGCTCCTACGAGCAGTACTTC. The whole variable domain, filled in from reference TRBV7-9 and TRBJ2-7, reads DTGVSQNPRHKITKRGQNVTFRCDPISEHNRLYWYRQTLGQGPEFLTYFQNEAQLEKSRLLSDRFSAERPKGSFSTLEIQRTEQGDSAMYLCASSLGSYEQYFGPGTRLTVT.

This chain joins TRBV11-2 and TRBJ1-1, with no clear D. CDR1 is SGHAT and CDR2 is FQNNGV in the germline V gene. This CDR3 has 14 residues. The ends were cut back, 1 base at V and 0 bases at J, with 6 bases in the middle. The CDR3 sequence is CASSLGQMNTEAFF. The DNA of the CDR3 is TGTGCCAGCAGCTTAGGTCAGATGAACACTGAAGCTTTCTTT.

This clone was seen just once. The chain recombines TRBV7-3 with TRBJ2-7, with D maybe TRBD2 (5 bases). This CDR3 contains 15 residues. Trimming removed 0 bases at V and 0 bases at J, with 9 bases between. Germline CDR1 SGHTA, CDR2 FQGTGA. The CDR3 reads CASSLTSGSSYEQYF. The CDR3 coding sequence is TGTGCCAGCAGCTTAACGAGCGGCAGCTCCTACGAGCAGTACTTC.

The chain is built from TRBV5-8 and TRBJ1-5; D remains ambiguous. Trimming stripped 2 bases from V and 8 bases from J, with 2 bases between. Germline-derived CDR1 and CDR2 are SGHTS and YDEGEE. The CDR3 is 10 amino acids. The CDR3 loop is CASSLEPQHF. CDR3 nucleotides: TGTGCCAGCAGCTTAGAGCCCCAGCATTTT. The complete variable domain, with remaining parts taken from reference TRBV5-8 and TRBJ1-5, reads EAGVTQSPTHLIKTRGQQATLRCSPISGHTSVYWYQQALGLGLQFLLWYDEGEERNRGNFPPRFSGRQFPNYSSELNVNALELEDSALYLCASSLEPQHFGDGTRLSIL.